These 2 T cell receptor beta chains were sequenced from one sample in a study of T-cell reconstitution after alpha-beta-depleted transplantation in children. Preparing the TCRbeta library involved the use of unique molecular identifiers. TCRdb itself ran the PCR reads through MiXCR, one entry per CDR3 protein. This sample has around 190,000 distinct CDR3 sequences, with approximately 6.9% found just once. Source: PBMCs, taken before TCRalphabeta/CD19-depleted stem cell transplant. Receptors originate from a boy between 2 and 10 years old with acute lymphoblastic leukemia, due to receive a stem cell transplant.

There are many counts of this clonotype. The J gene is TRBJ2-5, the V gene TRBV2; no clear D. The CDR3 is 12 residues long. V lost 2 bases, J lost 3 bases, and 4 bases lay in between. Per germline, CDR1 SNHLY and CDR2 FYNNEI. The CDR3 region has the DNA TGTGCCAGCAGTGAACAGAAAGAGACCCAGTACTTC. Its protein product is CASSEQKETQYF.

This clonotype was counted only a few times. This rearrangement joins TRBV29-1 to TRBJ1-2, with TRBD1 matching 9 bases. This CDR3 comprises 11 residues. Germline values: CDR1 SQVTM, CDR2 ANQGSEA. V trimming: 7 bases; J trimming: 8 bases; junction bases outside the gene matches: 5. CDR3: CSAQGAEGYTF. The DNA of the CDR3 is TGCAGCGCACAGGGGGCGGAAGGCTACACCTTC.